The 21 T cell receptor beta chains in this list originate from one sample, sequenced in a study of T cells after posttransplantation cyclophosphamide. The data were produced by immunoSEQ multiplex PCR, yet TCRdb's version contains in-frame clones alone and is incomplete. The sample yields around 2,200 clones, 69% seen once. A marrow graft followed busulfan-fludarabine conditioning, with cyclophosphamide on days +3 and +4. This specimen consisted of PBMCs, obtained after allogeneic stem cell transplant with posttransplant cyclophosphamide. The receptors stem from a male patient aged 60 to 75 who received an allogeneic stem cell transplant from a related donor and was CMV-positive. A share of the T cells may be of graft donor origin.

The chain links TRBV19 to TRBJ1-4; D call uncertain. Germline CDR1 LNHDA, CDR2 SQIVND (reference sequence). This CDR3 spans 13 amino acids. Trimming removed 10 bases from V and 6 bases from J, with 15 bases in between. The CDR3 DNA sequence: TGTGCCACCTCCTACGTTGGAGATGAAAAACTGTTTTTT. Residues: CATSYVGDEKLFF.

There are a few counts of this clone. The rearrangement links TRBV29-1 to TRBJ1-4, with D maybe TRBD1 (6 bases). There are 12 residues in the CDR3. V was trimmed by 4 bases and J by 5 bases, leaving 8 bases between them. Germline CDR1 reads SQVTM; CDR2 reads ANQGSEA. The CDR3 reads CSVAQGNEKLFF. For the CDR3, the DNA is TGCAGCGTTGCCCAGGGGAATGAAAAACTGTTTTTT.

In its sample, this clone was seen once. The V gene is TRBV25-1, the J gene TRBJ2-7; 8 bases match TRBD2. Germline V gives CDR1 MGHDK, CDR2 SYGVNS. The CDR3 is 16 residues long. Trimming at V came to 0 bases and at J to 2 bases, leaving 6 bases not matched to a gene. CDR3 protein: CASSEYPSGSAYEQYF. The CDR3, as DNA: TGTGCCAGCAGTGAATATCCTAGCGGGTCAGCCTACGAGCAGTACTTC.

In this sample, this clone turned up once. This chain uses TRBV18 with TRBJ1-5; 8 bases fit TRBD1. Per the germline V gene, CDR1 is KGHSH and CDR2 is LQKENI. Trimming at V came to 8 bases and at J to 5 bases, leaving 2 bases not matched to a gene. The CDR3 is 12 residues long. DNA for the CDR3: TGTGCCAGCGGACAGGGTGATCAGCCCCAGCATTTT. This codes for CASGQGDQPQHF.

The chain is built from TRBV18 and TRBJ2-7, with D possibly matching TRBD1 (5 bases). Germline assignment: CDR1 KGHSH and CDR2 LQKENI. V lost 3 bases and J 3 bases, leaving 9 bases between the germline ends. This CDR3 comprises 13 residues. The CDR3 loop is CASSPTTDYEQYF. CDR3 sequence (DNA): TGTGCCAGCTCACCCACGACAGACTACGAGCAGTACTTC.

The rearrangement links TRBV7-8 to TRBJ1-2, with unresolved D. Germline CDR1 and CDR2: SGHVS and FQNEAQ. This CDR3 comprises 14 residues. The V and J ends lost 2 bases and 0 bases respectively, with 7 bases between them. The CDR3 region has the DNA TGTGCCAGCAGCTTACGTATATCTAACTATGGCTACACCTTC. It specifies CASSLRISNYGYTF.

This chain links TRBV19 with TRBJ1-4; D unclear. From germline, CDR1 is LNHDA and CDR2 SQIVND (reference sequence). V dropped 5 bases and J dropped 0 bases, with 7 bases sitting between them. The CDR3 is 14 amino acids. CDR3 in DNA: TGTGCCAGTAGTTTCCATGCAACTAATGAAAAACTGTTTTTT. It translates to CASSFHATNEKLFF.

V usage is TRBV6-1 and J usage is TRBJ1-4, with D tentatively TRBD1 (6 bases). Germline V gives CDR1 MNHNS, CDR2 SASEGT. With 5 bases removed from V and 5 bases from J, the gap between germline ends came to 12 bases. The CDR3 has 14 residues. As DNA, the CDR3 is TGTGCCAGCAGTCCACAGGGTCTAAATGAAAAACTGTTTTTT. Protein product: CASSPQGLNEKLFF.

The chain employs TRBV5-6 and TRBJ2-3; 9 nucleotides align to TRBD2. Germline V gives CDR1 SGHDT, CDR2 YYEEEE. The CDR3 is 14 amino acids. The ends lost 4 bases at V and 7 bases at J; junction bases unmatched: 7. The CDR3 DNA sequence: TGTGCCAGCAGCACCGGTAGCGGGGGAAATACGCAGTATTTT. This gives the protein CASSTGSGGNTQYF. Full variable domain (rest looked up from reference TRBV5-6 and TRBJ2-3): DAGVTQSPTHLIKTRGQQVTLRCSPKSGHDTVSWYQQALGQGPQFIFQYYEEEERQRGNFPDRFSGHQFPNYSSELNVNALLLGDSALYLCASSTGSGGNTQYFGPGTRLTVL.

The V gene is TRBV2, the J gene TRBJ2-1, with no clear D. Germline V gene sequence: CDR1 SNHLY, CDR2 FYNNEI. CDR3 length: 14 residues. Deletions cut 7 bases from V and 0 bases from J, with 10 bases between. The CDR3 region is CASTLETSYNEQFF. CDR3 bases: TGTGCCAGCACCCTAGAGACCTCCTACAATGAGCAGTTCTTC.

The rearrangement uses TRBV11-2 and TRBJ2-5; D uncertain. Trimming shortened V by 4 bases and J by 1 base, and 7 bases separated the two germline ends. This CDR3 has 13 residues. Looked up from germline, CDR1 is SGHAT and CDR2 is FQNNGV. CDR3 coding DNA: TGTGCCAGCAGCTCTCACAGCCAAGAGACCCAGTACTTC. Protein sequence: CASSSHSQETQYF.

The rearrangement links TRBV7-9 to TRBJ1-1; TRBD1 is a possible D gene (6 bases). The V end lost 3 bases, the J end lost 5 bases, and 10 bases lay between the germline ends. Germline V lookup: CDR1 SEHNR, CDR2 FQNEAQ (reference sequence). The CDR3 is 13 amino acids. The chain's CDR3 is CASSLIQGTEAFF. The CDR3 nucleotides are TGTGCCAGCAGCTTGATACAGGGAACTGAAGCTTTCTTT.

The J gene is TRBJ2-2, the V gene TRBV7-6; D is perhaps TRBD2 (5 bases). V was shortened by 5 bases and J by 7 bases, with 23 bases between the two germline ends. Germline CDR1 and CDR2: SGHVS and FNYEAQ. This CDR3 comprises 17 residues. The CDR3 is CASSARREMGIIGELFF. The CDR3 nucleotides read TGTGCCAGCAGCGCCCGCCGGGAAATGGGTATAATCGGGGAGCTGTTTTTT.

The V and J genes are TRBV5-5 and TRBJ1-5, with 7 bases that match TRBD1. The V gene's germline CDR1 is SGHKS and CDR2 YYEKEE (reference sequence). This CDR3 is 15 amino acids long. Trimming removed 4 bases from V and 0 bases from J; junction bases left unmatched: 4. The CDR3 protein is CASSVGQYSNQPQHF. CDR3 in DNA: TGTGCCAGCAGCGTGGGACAGTATAGCAATCAGCCCCAGCATTTT.

The genes are TRBV13 and TRBJ1-1, with a weak D call TRBD1 (6 bases). Germline V lookup: CDR1 PRHDT, CDR2 FYEKMQ (reference sequence). The CDR3 length is 15 residues. V lost 5 bases and J 5 bases, leaving 18 bases between the germline ends. The CDR3 sequence: CASSIPQGRWTEAFF. DNA of the CDR3: TGTGCCAGCAGCATCCCACAGGGAAGATGGACTGAAGCTTTCTTT.

This sequence joins TRBV2 and TRBJ2-2; TRBD1 might be the D (6 bases). Trimming took 6 bases from V and 8 from J, leaving 13 bases between them. This CDR3 contains 13 residues. The germline V gene has CDR1 SNHLY and CDR2 FYNNEI. Here the CDR3 DNA reads TGTGCCAGCAGGCGACAGGTGGTGGGGGAGCTGTTTTTT. Amino acid sequence: CASRRQVVGELFF. Filled out from reference TRBV2 and TRBJ2-2, the complete variable domain reads EPEVTQTPSHQVTQMGQEVILRCVPISNHLYFYWYRQILGQKVEFLVSFYNNEISEKSEIFDDQFSVERPDGSNFTLKIRSTKLEDSAMYFCASRRQVVGELFFGEGSRLTVL.

The V and J genes are TRBV4-3 and TRBJ2-1, with 10 bases matching TRBD2. With 4 bases clipped from V and 3 bases from J, the junction kept 3 bases outside the gene matches. The germline V gene has CDR1 LGHNA and CDR2 YSLEER. This CDR3 is built from 15 residues. The CDR3 reads CASSPASGGYNEQFF. The CDR3 nucleotides read TGCGCCAGCAGCCCCGCTAGCGGGGGCTACAATGAGCAGTTCTTC.

Only a few counts were recorded for this clone. The rearrangement links TRBV13 to TRBJ2-7, with 7 bases that match TRBD2. V shed 5 bases and J 3 bases; nucleotides not matched to a gene: 13. This CDR3 comprises 16 residues. CDR1 is PRHDT, CDR2 FYEKMQ, per germline (reference sequence). The CDR3 DNA is TGTGCCAGCAGCCCCCGCTACGGGGGGATAGTCTACGAGCAGTACTTC. Translation gives CASSPRYGGIVYEQYF.

The chain recombines TRBV7-6 with TRBJ1-1, with D hard to call. Germline V gene data show CDR1 as SGHVS and CDR2 as FNYEAQ. V lost 3 bases and J 1 base, leaving 6 bases between the germline ends. The CDR3 runs 13 residues. The CDR3 protein is CASSFGSNTEAFF. The CDR3 region has the DNA TGTGCCAGCAGCTTCGGGTCGAACACTGAAGCTTTCTTT.

This chain uses TRBV7-9 with TRBJ1-1; 9 positions match TRBD1. J lost 6 bases, V lost 5 bases, and 7 bases had no gene match. Germline V gene lookup returns CDR1 SEHNR and CDR2 FQNEAQ (reference sequence). CDR3 size: 14 residues. In nucleotides, the CDR3 is TGTGCCAGCAGCCCCGGGACAGGGTGGTCTGAAGCTTTCTTT. Protein: CASSPGTGWSEAFF.

V and J are TRBV29-1 and TRBJ2-7; 7 bases line up with TRBD1. Losses at the gene ends were 4 bases for V and 3 bases for J; bases not matched to a gene: 6. The CDR3 extends over 13 amino acids. CDR1 is SQVTM and CDR2 is ANQGSEA in the germline V gene. The CDR3 nucleotides read TGCAGCGTTGCCCCGACAGGGATCTACGAGCAGTACTTC. It yields the protein CSVAPTGIYEQYF.